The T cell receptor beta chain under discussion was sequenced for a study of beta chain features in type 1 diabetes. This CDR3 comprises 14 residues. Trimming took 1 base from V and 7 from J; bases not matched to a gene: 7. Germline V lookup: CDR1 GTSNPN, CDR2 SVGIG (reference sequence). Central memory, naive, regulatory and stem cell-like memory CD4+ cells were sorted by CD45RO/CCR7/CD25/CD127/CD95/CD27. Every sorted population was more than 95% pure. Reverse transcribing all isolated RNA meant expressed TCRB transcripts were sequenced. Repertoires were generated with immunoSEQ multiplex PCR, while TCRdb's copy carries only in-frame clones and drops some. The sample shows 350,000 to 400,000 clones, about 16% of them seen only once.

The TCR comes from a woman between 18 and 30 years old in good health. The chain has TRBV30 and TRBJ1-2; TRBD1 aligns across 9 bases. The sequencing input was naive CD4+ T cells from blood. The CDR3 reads CAWSAYRGPGGYTF. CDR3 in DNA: TGTGCCTGGAGTGCGTACAGGGGGCCGGGTGGCTACACCTTC.